This entry lists 21 T cell receptor beta chains sequenced from one sample in a study of memory CD4+ T cells and cytomegalovirus serostatus. The sort gate was single viable CD3+CD4+CD8-CD45RO+ cells for memory CD4+ T cells. Some clones are missing from TCRdb's copy, which holds only in-frame ones; the method was immunoSEQ multiplex PCR. The sample has 50,000 to 65,000 clones, 60% to 75% seen once. Sequencing was performed on memory CD4+ T cells from blood. These receptors came from an adult in good health and CMV-seropositive.

This clone was found a few times. This sequence joins TRBV5-1 and TRBJ2-1; D unresolved. Trimming removed 2 bases from V and 5 bases from J, with 5 bases in between. Germline lookup yields CDR1 SGHRS and CDR2 YFSETQ. The length of the CDR3 is 12 residues. CDR3 sequence (DNA): TGCGCCAGCAGCTTACAGAACAATGAGCAGTTCTTC. Translated, it gives CASSLQNNEQFF.

This rearrangement joins TRBV10-3 to TRBJ2-3, with D perhaps TRBD2 (5 bases). The CDR3 has 13 residues. V lost 8 bases and J 2 bases, leaving 11 bases between the germline ends. Germline loops: CDR1 ENHRY, CDR2 SYGVKD. The DNA of the CDR3 is TGTGCCATCGGGAGCGGATCCACAGATACGCAGTATTTT. It yields the protein CAIGSGSTDTQYF.

The chain combines TRBV7-2 with TRBJ1-1; D remains ambiguous. Per the germline V gene, CDR1 is SGHTA and CDR2 is FQGNSA. The CDR3 consists of 12 residues. Trimming removed 4 bases at V and 11 bases at J, with 14 bases between. Written as DNA, the CDR3 is TGTGCCAGCAGCTCCGGCAGAGGCAGCGCTTTCTTT. Translated: CASSSGRGSAFF.

The rearrangement links TRBV29-1 to TRBJ2-5; D call uncertain. V lost 4 bases to trimming and J lost 1 base, with 4 bases between them. Germline loops: CDR1 SQVTM, CDR2 ANQGSEA. The CDR3 runs 11 residues. CDR3 sequence: CSVGFQETQYF. The CDR3 nucleotides are TGCAGCGTTGGATTCCAAGAGACCCAGTACTTC.

V usage is TRBV7-2 and J usage is TRBJ2-5; D unresolved. The ends were cut back, 5 bases at V and 0 bases at J, with 16 bases in the middle. The CDR3 has 16 amino acids. CDR1 and CDR2 from the germline V gene are SGHTA and FQGNSA. DNA of the CDR3: TGTGCCAGCAGCCCGCCCCGCATGGCGGACCAAGAGACCCAGTACTTC. Its protein product is CASSPPRMADQETQYF.

This clone has just one count. The chain carries TRBV7-8 and TRBJ1-1, with unresolved D. The V and J ends lost 0 bases and 1 base respectively, with 9 bases between them. The CDR3 loop spans 15 amino acids. Germline CDR1 is SGHVS and CDR2 is FQNEAQ. The CDR3 DNA is TGTGCCAGCAGCTTAGCATCGGGCAGGAACACTGAAGCTTTCTTT. It specifies CASSLASGRNTEAFF.

The V and J genes are TRBV29-1 and TRBJ1-1, with D hard to call. Germline CDR1 reads SQVTM; CDR2 reads ANQGSEA. Trimming took 4 bases from V and 4 from J, leaving 13 bases between them. The CDR3 totals 13 residues. The chain's CDR3 is CSVVAAVSTEAFF. DNA for the CDR3: TGCAGCGTTGTCGCGGCGGTATCCACTGAAGCTTTCTTT.

The rearrangement links TRBV5-4 to TRBJ2-1, with TRBD2 matching over 7 bases. Trimming removed 4 bases from V and 8 bases from J; junction bases left unmatched: 9. The CDR3 contains 14 residues. Germline V gives CDR1 SGHNT, CDR2 YYREEE (reference sequence). CDR3 region: CASSGRGGADEQFF. CDR3 sequence (DNA): TGTGCCAGCAGCGGCCGGGGAGGGGCCGATGAGCAGTTCTTC.

The chain couples TRBV5-6 to TRBJ1-1, with D possibly being TRBD1 (6 bases). This CDR3 has 16 residues. Germline CDR1 reads SGHDT; CDR2 reads YYEEEE. The ends were cut back, 0 bases at V and 5 bases at J, with 17 bases in the middle. This CDR3 is CASSLGGAQGRTEAFF. The DNA of the CDR3 is TGTGCCAGCAGCTTGGGAGGGGCCCAGGGGAGGACTGAAGCTTTCTTT.

The chain carries TRBV9 and TRBJ1-3; D is ambiguous. Germline CDR1 and CDR2: SGDLS and YYNGEE. V was pared by 5 bases and J by 2 bases, with 11 bases between. This CDR3 has 14 residues. The CDR3 region has the DNA TGTGCCAGCAGTTCCACGGGTGCTGGAAACACCATATATTTT. Its translation: CASSSTGAGNTIYF. Variable domain in full (rest from reference TRBV9 and TRBJ1-3): DSGVTQTPKHLITATGQRVTLRCSPRSGDLSVYWYQQSLDQGLQFLIQYYNGEERAKGNILERFSAQQFPDLHSELNLSSLELGDSALYFCASSSTGAGNTIYFGEGSWLTVV.

The chain joins TRBV19 to TRBJ2-7; D is perhaps TRBD2 (5 bases). Trimming took off 0 bases at V and 6 bases at J, with 9 bases between the two ends. Germline loops: CDR1 LNHDA, CDR2 SQIVND (reference sequence). The CDR3 is 13 residues long. The CDR3 DNA follows: TGTGCCAGTAGTATAGACGGGGTAGGCGAGCAGTACTTC. It specifies CASSIDGVGEQYF.

Points on this clone: Other DNA sequences of this sample code for an identical CDR3. CDR3 coding DNA: TGTGCCAGCAGTTATGAGACAGATACGCAGTATTTT. It specifies CASSYETDTQYF. The J gene is TRBJ2-3, the V gene TRBV6-6; D unclear. The CDR3 sequence is 12 residues long. Trimming removed 3 bases from V and 3 bases from J, with 4 bases in between. Germline lookup yields CDR1 MNHNY and CDR2 SVGAGI (reference sequence).

This clone was detected only a few times. V and J are TRBV30 and TRBJ2-1, with D perhaps matching TRBD2 (6 bases). V was cut by 2 bases and J by 3 bases, with 14 bases left in between. CDR1 and CDR2 from the germline V gene are GTSNPN and SVGIG (reference sequence). This CDR3 region has 15 residues. As DNA, the CDR3 is TGTGCCTGGAGTTTAGGGACTGTCATCTACAATGAGCAGTTCTTC. Protein sequence: CAWSLGTVIYNEQFF.

The chain combines TRBV19 with TRBJ1-5; D ambiguous. This CDR3 region has 14 residues. The V gene's germline CDR1 is LNHDA and CDR2 SQIVND (reference sequence). Trimming removed 0 bases from V and 7 bases from J, with 10 bases in between. The CDR3 region has the DNA TGTGCCAGTAGTATAGATTTCCGTTTCCAGCCCCAGCATTTT. It translates to CASSIDFRFQPQHF. Complete variable domain (other parts from reference TRBV19 and TRBJ1-5): DGGITQSPKYLFRKEGQNVTLSCEQNLNHDAMYWYRQDPGQGLRLIYYSQIVNDFQKGDIAEGYSVSREKKESFPLTVTSAQKNPTAFYLCASSIDFRFQPQHFGDGTRLSIL.

V gene TRBV10-3 combines with J gene TRBJ2-3; 10 bases align to TRBD2. The V segment lost 5 bases and the J segment 1 base; nucleotides outside the gene matches: 3. The CDR3 runs 15 residues. Germline V lookup: CDR1 ENHRY, CDR2 SYGVKD. This CDR3 is CAISNLAGGTDTQYF. CDR3 in DNA: TGTGCCATCAGTAACCTAGCGGGAGGCACAGATACGCAGTATTTT.

This rearrangement joins TRBV6-1 to TRBJ2-5; possible D gene TRBD1, 6 bases. Germline V gene sequence: CDR1 MNHNS, CDR2 SASEGT. V was clipped by 7 bases and J by 2 bases, with 11 bases between them. The CDR3 contains 13 residues. CDR3 loop: CASNPTGQETQYF. The CDR3 DNA is TGTGCCAGCAATCCTACAGGGCAAGAGACCCAGTACTTC.

The table lists this clone with a count of one. The genes are TRBV7-9 and TRBJ2-3; D gene ambiguous. The CDR3 has 14 residues. V gave up 2 bases and J gave up 1 base, with 7 bases separating them. Germline V gene data show CDR1 as SEHNR and CDR2 as FQNEAQ (reference sequence). CDR3 nucleotide sequence: TGTGCCAGCAGCTTAACCAGCGGCACAGATACGCAGTATTTT. Encoded protein: CASSLTSGTDTQYF.

This chain connects TRBV30 to TRBJ1-4; 10 bases agree with TRBD1. V lost 7 bases to trimming and J lost 7 bases; unmatched junction nucleotides: 12. The CDR3 sequence is 15 residues long. From germline, CDR1 is GTSNPN and CDR2 SVGIG (reference sequence). CDR3 bases: TGTGCCTCCACAAACCTACGGGACAGGGGTGAAAAACTGTTTTTT. It translates to CASTNLRDRGEKLFF. Looking up the rest from reference TRBV30 and TRBJ1-4 gives the full variable domain: SQTIHQWPATLVQPVGSPLSLECTVEGTSNPNLYWYRQAAGRGLQLLFYSVGIGQISSEVPQNLSASRPQDRQFILSSKKLLLSDSGFYLCASTNLRDRGEKLFFGSGTQLSVL.

The chain recombines TRBV5-1 with TRBJ2-1; the D call may be TRBD1 or TRBD2 (6 bases each). This CDR3 spans 16 amino acids. Germline CDR1 SGHRS, CDR2 YFSETQ. Trimming took off 2 bases at V and 1 base at J, with 13 bases between the two ends. The CDR3 spells CASSLRGGGSYNEQFF. For the CDR3, the DNA is TGCGCCAGCAGCTTAAGAGGGGGAGGATCCTACAATGAGCAGTTCTTC.

The chain has TRBV5-1 and TRBJ1-1, with D possibly being TRBD1 (5 bases). Per germline, CDR1 SGHRS and CDR2 YFSETQ. The CDR3 covers 14 residues. Deletions cut 5 bases from V and 1 base from J, with 12 bases between. CDR3 residues: CASRYGGGNTEAFF. CDR3 DNA sequence: TGCGCCAGCAGGTATGGGGGTGGGAACACTGAAGCTTTCTTT.

The chain has TRBV7-9 and TRBJ2-4; D gene unclear. V lost 4 bases to trimming and J lost 8 bases, with 12 bases between them. CDR1 is SEHNR and CDR2 is FQNEAQ in the germline V gene (reference sequence). The CDR3 is 13 amino acids. CDR3 in amino acids: CASSSDLTDIQYF. The CDR3 DNA sequence: TGTGCCAGCAGCTCTGACCTGACCGACATTCAGTACTTC.